Below, 22 T cell receptor beta chains from the same sample are listed, as sequenced in a study of PD-L1 blockade in urothelial cancer. Clones were sequenced by immunoSEQ multiplex PCR, and TCRdb holds only the in-frame ones, with some missing. The sample consists of roughly 95,000 clones, over 75% of them appearing once. Time point specified: pretreatment peripheral blood. The sample in question was PBMCs, obtained around atezolizumab (anti-PD-L1) treatment. These receptors all stem from a man in his 60s with urothelial cancer.

This sequence joins TRBV28 and TRBJ1-4, with D perhaps matching TRBD1 (5 bases). The CDR3 spans 13 residues. Trimming took off 7 bases at V and 8 bases at J, with 14 bases between the two ends. From germline, CDR1 is MDHEN and CDR2 SYDVKM. The CDR3 nucleotides are TGTGCCAGCAACAGACAGTTGGGGGAAAAACTGTTTTTT. It yields the protein CASNRQLGEKLFF.

CDR3 DNA sequence: TGCGCCAGCAGCTTGGAGGGGAAAAGTTTAGAGACCCAGTACTTC. It translates to CASSLEGKSLETQYF. This chain links TRBV5-1 with TRBJ2-5, with a weak D call TRBD1 (5 bases). Looked up from germline, CDR1 is SGHRS and CDR2 is YFSETQ. V was trimmed by 0 bases and J by 4 bases, leaving 13 bases between them. The CDR3 has 15 residues.

This clone was seen a single time. The rearrangement uses TRBV21-1 and TRBJ2-5; the D call TRBD1 from the table was never checked on the DNA. TRBV21-1 is a documented pseudogene. The CDR3 has 18 residues. In DNA, the CDR3 is TGTGCCAGCAGCAAAGGGGCCTCTGGGTTTTCCCCTGGGGAGACCCAGTACTTC. This codes for CASSKGASGFSPGETQYF.

The V and J genes are TRBV5-4 and TRBJ1-3; possible D gene TRBD1, 5 bases. The germline V gene encodes CDR1 SGHNT and CDR2 YYREEE (reference sequence). The germline V and J ends were trimmed by 4 bases and 0 bases, with 20 bases remaining between them. CDR3 length: 18 residues. CDR3 coding DNA: TGTGCCAGCAGCCCCCTTGGATTTGGGGACTCCTCTGGAAACACCATATATTTT. Translation gives CASSPLGFGDSSGNTIYF.

DNA of the CDR3: TGTGCCAGCTCACCCCGGGACATTTACACTGAAGCTTTCTTT. This sequence encodes CASSPRDIYTEAFF. The chain uses TRBV18 and TRBJ1-1, with a weak D call TRBD1 (6 bases). V gave up 3 bases and J gave up 3 bases, with 11 bases separating them. Per germline, CDR1 KGHSH and CDR2 LQKENI. This CDR3 contains 14 residues.

The gene calls are TRBV19 and TRBJ1-1; 7 bases are shared with TRBD1. With 8 bases clipped from V and 3 bases from J, the junction kept 12 bases outside the gene matches. Germline V gives CDR1 LNHDA, CDR2 SQIVND (reference sequence). The CDR3 runs to 15 residues. The CDR3 protein is CASYRDRVHHTEAFF. CDR3 in DNA: TGTGCCAGTTACCGCGACAGGGTACACCACACTGAAGCTTTCTTT.

The chain is built from TRBV19 and TRBJ1-5; weak D call: TRBD1 (5 bases). Germline assignment: CDR1 LNHDA and CDR2 SQIVND (reference sequence). The length of the CDR3 is 16 residues. The V and J ends lost 7 bases and 2 bases respectively, with 18 bases between them. DNA of the CDR3: TGTGCCAGTACCCCTCCGGGGGGTGAGGGCAATCAGCCCCAGCATTTT. This sequence encodes CASTPPGGEGNQPQHF.

CDR3 residues: CASIGQGAYQPQHF. CDR3 nucleotide sequence: TGTGCCAGTATTGGACAGGGGGCGTATCAGCCCCAGCATTTT. This rearrangement joins TRBV19 to TRBJ1-5; the match to TRBD1 covers 11 bases. Trimming removed 7 bases from V and 5 bases from J; junction bases left unmatched: 4. Per germline, CDR1 LNHDA and CDR2 SQIVND (reference sequence). This CDR3 is built from 14 residues. Based on the CDR3 plus reference TRBV19 and TRBJ1-5, the full variable domain is DGGITQSPKYLFRKEGQNVTLSCEQNLNHDAMYWYRQDPGQGLRLIYYSQIVNDFQKGDIAEGYSVSREKKESFPLTVTSAQKNPTAFYLCASIGQGAYQPQHFGDGTRLSIL.

The chain uses TRBV4-2 and TRBJ2-7; 7 bases map to TRBD2. Unmatched junction bases numbered 2, after V lost 0 bases and J lost 6 bases. Germline loops: CDR1 LGHNA, CDR2 YNFKEQ. The CDR3 runs to 13 residues. CDR3: CASSQELASEQYF. DNA of the CDR3: TGTGCCAGCAGCCAAGAACTAGCGAGCGAGCAGTACTTC.

V usage is TRBV28 and J usage is TRBJ2-7; 10 bases are a match to TRBD1. The V gene's germline CDR1 is MDHEN and CDR2 SYDVKM. V was clipped by 5 bases and J by 4 bases; unmatched bases: 5. This CDR3 is 14 amino acids long. The CDR3 spells CASSRRDRGYEQYF. Written as DNA, the CDR3 is TGTGCCAGCAGTCGCCGGGACAGGGGTTACGAGCAGTACTTC. The variable domain in full, completed from reference TRBV28 and TRBJ2-7, reads DVKVTQSSRYLVKRTGEKVFLECVQDMDHENMFWYRQDPGLGLRLIYFSYDVKMKEKGDIPEGYSVSREKKERFSLILESASTNQTSMYLCASSRRDRGYEQYFGPGTRLTVT.

The gene calls are TRBV7-7 and TRBJ2-2, with a tentative D call TRBD1 (6 bases). With 3 bases removed from V and 4 bases from J, the gap between germline ends came to 6 bases. Germline values: CDR1 SSHAT, CDR2 FNYEAQ (reference sequence). The CDR3 runs 13 residues. The CDR3 is CASSLGATGELFF. The CDR3 nucleotides are TGTGCCAGCAGCTTGGGGGCCACCGGGGAGCTGTTTTTT.

The chain is built from TRBV27 and TRBJ2-5, with D possibly matching TRBD2 (6 bases). The V gene's germline CDR1 is MNHEY and CDR2 SMNVEV (reference sequence). This CDR3 region has 13 residues. V lost 4 bases to trimming and J lost 5 bases, with 11 bases between them. The CDR3 here is CASSWGTRETQYF. The CDR3 DNA sequence: TGTGCCAGCAGTTGGGGGACTCGGGAGACCCAGTACTTC.

The V and J genes are TRBV19 and TRBJ2-1; D possibly corresponds to TRBD2 (6 bases). In germline, CDR1 is LNHDA, CDR2 SQIVND (reference sequence). The V end lost 3 bases, the J end lost 0 bases, and 9 bases lay between the germline ends. The CDR3 loop spans 15 amino acids. CDR3 protein: CASSMGGLSYNEQFF. CDR3 sequence (DNA): TGTGCCAGTAGTATGGGAGGCCTCTCCTACAATGAGCAGTTCTTC. Drawing the rest from reference TRBV19 and TRBJ2-1, the complete variable domain is DGGITQSPKYLFRKEGQNVTLSCEQNLNHDAMYWYRQDPGQGLRLIYYSQIVNDFQKGDIAEGYSVSREKKESFPLTVTSAQKNPTAFYLCASSMGGLSYNEQFFGPGTRLTVL.

This clone was counted at least ten times. The chain carries TRBV5-6 and TRBJ2-7; 9 bases line up with TRBD1. CDR1 and CDR2 from the germline V gene are SGHDT and YYEEEE. Losses at the gene ends were 6 bases for V and 6 bases for J; bases not matched to a gene: 10. The CDR3 runs 14 residues. The CDR3 DNA reads TGTGCCAGCACCCTGACAGGGGGTTGGTCCGAGCAGTACTTC. This encodes CASTLTGGWSEQYF.

The chain employs TRBV2 and TRBJ1-2, with D tentatively TRBD1 (6 bases). Per germline, CDR1 SNHLY and CDR2 FYNNEI. The CDR3 has 16 residues. Trimming shortened V by 0 bases and J by 6 bases, and 17 bases separated the two germline ends. CDR3 protein: CASSEALGASEDGYTF. The CDR3 DNA follows: TGTGCCAGCAGTGAAGCCTTGGGGGCGAGTGAGGATGGCTACACCTTC. Supplemented by reference TRBV2 and TRBJ1-2, the full variable domain reads EPEVTQTPSHQVTQMGQEVILRCVPISNHLYFYWYRQILGQKVEFLVSFYNNEISEKSEIFDDQFSVERPDGSNFTLKIRSTKLEDSAMYFCASSEALGASEDGYTFGSGTRLTVV.

The rearrangement uses TRBV6-4 and TRBJ2-1; D unclear. The CDR3 totals 14 residues. Germline lookup yields CDR1 MRHNA and CDR2 SNTAGT. Trimming shortened V by 4 bases and J by 6 bases, and 13 bases separated the two germline ends. DNA of the CDR3: TGTGCCAGCAGTGCCCTCGGGTCGTCCAATGAGCAGTTCTTC. Translation: CASSALGSSNEQFF.

V usage is TRBV6-1 and J usage is TRBJ1-3; D is ambiguous. CDR3 length: 14 residues. V gave up 5 bases and J gave up 1 base, with 9 bases separating them. Germline CDR1 is MNHNS and CDR2 is SASEGT. The CDR3 here is CASSSGHSGNTIYF. The CDR3 coding sequence is TGTGCCAGCAGTTCAGGCCATTCTGGAAACACCATATATTTT.

The chain carries TRBV2 and TRBJ2-1; 7 bases map to TRBD2. With 0 bases clipped from V and 5 bases from J, the junction kept 7 bases outside the gene matches. The germline CDR1 and CDR2 sequences are SNHLY and FYNNEI. The CDR3 contains 16 residues. The chain's CDR3 is CASSEAAGTNNNEQFF. The CDR3 DNA sequence: TGTGCCAGCAGTGAAGCGGCCGGGACTAATAACAATGAGCAGTTCTTC.

DNA of the CDR3: TGTGCCAGCAGCTTAGAGGGGCTCCTGGAGACCCAGTACTTC. Translation gives CASSLEGLLETQYF. The chain recombines TRBV13 with TRBJ2-5; possibly TRBD1 for D (5 bases). Germline CDR1 and CDR2: PRHDT and FYEKMQ (reference sequence). This CDR3 is built from 14 residues. Trimming took 1 base from V and 5 from J, leaving 11 bases between them.

This clone has more than one count but fewer than ten. The rearrangement joins TRBV6-5 to TRBJ2-1; 8 bases fit TRBD2. J was trimmed by 6 bases and V by 5 bases; bases with no gene match: 6. The CDR3 length is 14 residues. Germline CDR1 MNHEY, CDR2 SVGAGI. The CDR3 DNA is TGTGCCAGCAGTCCCTACGGGGGGGTCAATGAGCAGTTCTTC. Amino acids: CASSPYGGVNEQFF.

The chain employs TRBV5-1 and TRBJ2-1, with TRBD1 matching over 9 bases. CDR1 is SGHRS, CDR2 YFSETQ, per germline. This CDR3 has 14 amino acids. J was trimmed by 7 bases and V by 5 bases; bases with no gene match: 7. CDR3 amino acids: CASRLGQGGNEQFF. The CDR3 DNA sequence: TGCGCCAGCAGACTGGGACAGGGCGGGAATGAGCAGTTCTTC.

This clone was observed a few times. Other nucleotide sequences in the sample specify the same CDR3. This sequence joins TRBV30 and TRBJ1-1; unclear D gene. V shed 2 bases and J shed 1 base, with 2 bases lying between them. This CDR3 is 11 amino acids long. Germline lookup yields CDR1 GTSNPN and CDR2 SVGIG (reference sequence). The CDR3 DNA reads TGTGCCTGGAGTCGGAACACTGAAGCTTTCTTT. Amino acids: CAWSRNTEAFF.